This T cell receptor beta chain is from a study of cytomegalovirus exposure and HLA in healthy donors. Trimming took off 3 bases at V and 6 bases at J, with 11 bases between the two ends. The CDR3 runs to 13 residues. Per germline, CDR1 LNHDA and CDR2 SQIVND (reference sequence). The PCR contained 60 Vbeta and 13 Jbeta primers. Sequencing was performed with immunoSEQ multiplex PCR; in TCRdb, only in-frame clones are kept and a portion is missing. The repertoire holds about 150,000 clones, around 67% seen once, with 1.6% in the top ten. This clonotype was sampled from a woman aged 18-35 years in good health and CMV-seronegative. The sequenced sample consisted of PBMCs. This chain uses TRBV19 with TRBJ1-2, with unresolved D. In DNA form, the CDR3 reads TGTGCCAGTAGTATGCAGGATCCGGATGGCTACACCTTC. The encoded protein is CASSMQDPDGYTF.